This passage covers 26 T cell receptor beta chains from one sample sequenced in a study of shared clonotypes between healthy human individuals. This table comes from immunoSEQ multiplex PCR, and its TCRdb copy is limited to in-frame clones, with some not included. The table has around 690,000 clones, less than 95% seen once. Sequencing used memory CD8+ T cells from PBMCs. This sample's subset: CD45RO+ cells pooled with CCR7-negative TemRA cells. These receptors all come from a young man in good health. Some clones in this sample may be carry-over from other donors' samples.

CDR3 nucleotides: TGTGCCAGCAGTTTATTCCTCTGGCTAGCGGGAGGGGAATGCCCCACAGATACGCAGTATTTT. Encoded protein: CASSLFLWLAGGECPTDTQYF. The J gene is TRBJ2-3, the V gene TRBV27; 12 bases are shared with TRBD2. The CDR3 is 21 amino acids. Germline-derived CDR1 and CDR2 are MNHEY and SMNVEV (reference sequence). Losses at the gene ends were 1 base for V and 2 bases for J; bases not matched to a gene: 16.

V gene TRBV27 combines with J gene TRBJ2-7; no clear D gene. The length of the CDR3 is 13 residues. V was pared by 7 bases and J by 4 bases, with 14 bases between. Germline-derived CDR1 and CDR2 are MNHEY and SMNVEV (reference sequence). Here the CDR3 DNA reads TGTGCCAGCACCTTGGCAGCTTCATACGAGCAGTACTTC. Protein product: CASTLAASYEQYF.

V is TRBV19 and J is TRBJ2-1; 11 bases agree with TRBD2. Germline CDR1 and CDR2: LNHDA and SQIVND (reference sequence). V shed 5 bases, J shed 3 bases, and the junction held 6 bases outside the gene matches. The CDR3 is 16 amino acids. The CDR3 nucleotides read TGTGCCAGTAGTTTACTAGCGGGAGCTTTCTACAATGAGCAGTTCTTC. It yields the protein CASSLLAGAFYNEQFF.

The rearrangement uses TRBV7-9 and TRBJ1-3; 7 nucleotides agree with TRBD1. CDR3 length: 16 amino acids. The germline gives CDR1 SEHNR, CDR2 FQNEAQ (reference sequence). V lost 6 bases and J lost 0; bases outside the gene matches: 8. CDR3 DNA: TGTGCCAGCAGACCCGGACAGGCCGACTCTGGAAACACCATATATTTT. This translates into CASRPGQADSGNTIYF.

The genes are TRBV18 and TRBJ2-7, with D maybe TRBD2 (5 bases). Germline V lookup: CDR1 KGHSH, CDR2 LQKENI. The germline V and J ends were trimmed by 6 bases and 2 bases, with 17 bases remaining between them. The CDR3 totals 15 residues. CDR3 DNA: TGTGCCAGCTCCCGGTCCAGACTCGGGACCTACGAGCAGTACTTC. Its protein product is CASSRSRLGTYEQYF.

The chain combines TRBV7-6 with TRBJ2-3, with 9 bases lining up with TRBD2. The CDR3 length is 16 residues. The germline gives CDR1 SGHVS, CDR2 FNYEAQ. V gave up 3 bases and J gave up 3 bases; unmatched junction bases: 7. The CDR3 reads CASSFSSGLATDTQYF. The CDR3 bases are TGTGCCAGCAGCTTCAGCTCGGGACTAGCAACAGATACGCAGTATTTT. Full variable domain (rest looked up from reference TRBV7-6 and TRBJ2-3): GAGVSQSPRYKVTKRGQDVALRCDPISGHVSLYWYRQALGQGPEFLTYFNYEAQQDKSGLPNDRFSAERPEGSISTLTIQRTEQRDSAMYRCASSFSSGLATDTQYFGPGTRLTVL.

V gene TRBV6-5 combines with J gene TRBJ2-5; D might be TRBD1 (5 bases). V shed 1 base and J shed 5 bases, with 14 bases lying between them. The CDR3 extends over 15 amino acids. CDR1 MNHEY and CDR2 SVGAGI come from the germline V gene. The CDR3 sequence is CASSYFSGITETQYF. CDR3 DNA: TGTGCCAGCAGTTACTTTTCAGGGATTACGGAGACCCAGTACTTC.

The chain combines TRBV5-6 with TRBJ1-2; D remains ambiguous. The V gene lost 3 bases and the J gene lost 5 bases, with 11 bases spanning the gap. The CDR3 totals 13 residues. Germline V gene sequence: CDR1 SGHDT, CDR2 YYEEEE. CDR3 sequence (DNA): TGTGCCAGCAGCTCCCAAGCCGAGTATGGCTACACCTTC. Amino acid sequence: CASSSQAEYGYTF.

This chain uses TRBV7-9 with TRBJ2-2; 8 nucleotides align to TRBD1. This CDR3 has 15 amino acids. Trimming took 5 bases from V and 5 from J; bases not matched to a gene: 7. Germline V lookup: CDR1 SEHNR, CDR2 FQNEAQ (reference sequence). The CDR3 region is CASSTRTGRTGELFF. Written as DNA, the CDR3 is TGTGCCAGCAGCACCCGGACAGGGAGAACCGGGGAGCTGTTTTTT.

The chain recombines TRBV28 with TRBJ1-1; 7 bases align to TRBD1. V gave up 6 bases and J gave up 1 base; unmatched junction bases: 2. The CDR3 length is 13 residues. In germline, CDR1 is MDHEN, CDR2 SYDVKM. The CDR3 nucleotides read TGTGCCAGCAGACAGGGGTGGAACACTGAAGCTTTCTTT. Its protein product is CASRQGWNTEAFF.

The chain joins TRBV6-5 to TRBJ1-5, with TRBD1 as a possible D gene (6 bases). This CDR3 comprises 15 residues. V gave up 2 bases and J gave up 2 bases, with 10 bases separating them. Germline V CDR1 and CDR2: MNHEY, SVGAGI. This CDR3 is CASSYAGVGNQPQHF. The CDR3 region has the DNA TGTGCCAGCAGTTACGCAGGGGTGGGCAATCAGCCCCAGCATTTT.

This clone was counted a single time. CDR3 region: CASSQETGVWGYTF. CDR3 nucleotide sequence: TGCGCCAGCAGCCAAGAAACAGGGGTTTGGGGCTACACCTTC. J is TRBJ1-2 and V is TRBV4-3; 7 bases map to TRBD1. Germline V lookup: CDR1 LGHNA, CDR2 YSLEER. This CDR3 is built from 14 residues. The V segment lost 0 bases and the J segment 8 bases; nucleotides outside the gene matches: 6.

The genes are TRBV28 and TRBJ2-5; 12 bases agree with TRBD2. The DNA matches TRBJ2-7 better at its end, which makes the J call doubtful. The length of the CDR3 is 15 residues. From germline, CDR1 is MDHEN and CDR2 SYDVKM. The CDR3 DNA is TGTGCCAGCAGTTCTCGACTAGCGGGAGAGGACGAGCAGTACTTC. As protein: CASSSRLAGEDEQYF.

The genes are TRBV7-9 and TRBJ2-1; a weak D match, TRBD2 (5 bases). CDR1 and CDR2 from the germline V gene are SEHNR and FQNEAQ (reference sequence). Deletions cut 1 base from V and 3 bases from J, with 10 bases between. This CDR3 spans 15 amino acids. Here the CDR3 DNA reads TGTGCCAGCAGCTTAGAGCGGTCCTTCTACAATGAGCAGTTCTTC. Its translation: CASSLERSFYNEQFF.

This chain uses TRBV11-2 with TRBJ1-1, with TRBD1 as a possible D gene (5 bases). This CDR3 is 15 amino acids long. Germline CDR1 reads SGHAT; CDR2 reads FQNNGV. Deletions cut 5 bases from V and 4 bases from J, with 17 bases between. CDR3 protein: CASSDRGPGATEAFF. Written as DNA, the CDR3 is TGTGCCAGCAGCGATAGAGGACCTGGGGCCACTGAAGCTTTCTTT.

This clone was seen a few times. The chain uses TRBV6-6 and TRBJ2-1; D uncertain. CDR3 length: 14 amino acids. The ends were cut back, 1 base at V and 8 bases at J, with 12 bases in the middle. Germline CDR1 MNHNY, CDR2 SVGAGI (reference sequence). CDR3 amino acids: CASSYLFRQYEQFF. In DNA form, the CDR3 reads TGTGCCAGCAGTTACTTGTTTCGGCAGTATGAGCAGTTCTTC.

The table lists this clone with a few counts. V and J are TRBV15 and TRBJ2-7; D possibly uses TRBD1 or TRBD2 (5 bases each). CDR3 length: 13 residues. Germline CDR1 is LNHNV and CDR2 is YYDKDF (reference sequence). V shed 3 bases and J shed 7 bases, with 13 bases lying between them. This chain's CDR3 is CATSSGLRGEQYF. In DNA form, the CDR3 reads TGTGCCACCAGCAGCGGGTTGAGGGGAGAGCAGTACTTC. The complete variable domain, with remaining parts taken from reference TRBV15 and TRBJ2-7, reads DAMVIQNPRYQVTQFGKPVTLSCSQTLNHNVMYWYQQKSSQAPKLLFHYYDKDFNNEADTPDNFQSRRPNTSFCFLDIRSPGLGDTAMYLCATSSGLRGEQYFGPGTRLTVT.

On this clone itself: One end of the junction is discordant with germline, which a read error may explain. V usage is TRBV6-5 and J usage is TRBJ2-1, with 10 nucleotides matching TRBD2. The CDR3 spans 15 residues. Germline CDR1 and CDR2: MNHEY and SVGAGI. CDR3: CASSLLAGSYNGQFF. DNA of the CDR3: TGTGCCAGCAGTTTACTAGCGGGATCCTACAATGGGCAGTTCTTC.

As concerns this clone: The sample carries other DNA sequences with the same CDR3. The rearrangement joins TRBV9 to TRBJ2-3, with 10 positions matching TRBD2. CDR1 SGDLS and CDR2 YYNGEE come from the germline V gene. J lost 2 bases, V lost 2 bases, and 2 bases had no gene match. The CDR3 covers 15 residues. CDR3 region: CASSVGLADTDTQYF. CDR3 bases: TGTGCCAGCAGCGTCGGACTAGCGGACACAGATACGCAGTATTTT. Drawing the rest from reference TRBV9 and TRBJ2-3, the complete variable domain is DSGVTQTPKHLITATGQRVTLRCSPRSGDLSVYWYQQSLDQGLQFLIQYYNGEERAKGNILERFSAQQFPDLHSELNLSSLELGDSALYFCASSVGLADTDTQYFGPGTRLTVL.

The chain is built from TRBV7-8 and TRBJ2-1, with D unresolved. This CDR3 contains 15 residues. CDR1 and CDR2 (germline): SGHVS, FQNEAQ. Between the trimmed V and J ends, which lost 2 bases and 1 base, there was a span of 9 bases. CDR3 sequence: CASSLIGGSYNEQFF. CDR3 nucleotides: TGTGCCAGCAGCTTAATTGGCGGTTCCTACAATGAGCAGTTCTTC.

V usage is TRBV2 and J usage is TRBJ1-5, with 7 bases that match TRBD1. The CDR3 spans 14 residues. Germline assignment: CDR1 SNHLY and CDR2 FYNNEI. Trimming cost V 3 bases and J 6 bases; bases outside gene matches: 5. As DNA, the CDR3 is TGTGCCAGCAGTGAGCAGGGGGGGTTTCAGCCCCAGCATTTT. Protein sequence: CASSEQGGFQPQHF.

This clone was recorded once. The chain employs TRBV7-6 and TRBJ2-3; TRBD2 matches 9 bases. Germline V gives CDR1 SGHVS, CDR2 FNYEAQ. V shed 3 bases and J 1 base; nucleotides not matched to a gene: 8. The CDR3 spans 17 residues. CDR3: CASSFGSSGTRTDTQYF. For the CDR3, the DNA is TGTGCCAGCAGCTTTGGGTCTAGCGGGACACGCACAGATACGCAGTATTTT.

This chain connects TRBV27 to TRBJ2-1; perhaps TRBD2 as D (5 bases). Germline CDR1 reads MNHEY; CDR2 reads SMNVEV (reference sequence). V was pared by 8 bases and J by 7 bases, with 12 bases between. The CDR3 has 12 amino acids. The CDR3 loop is CASLGSGNEQFF. CDR3 DNA sequence: TGTGCCAGCCTTGGGTCGGGGAATGAGCAGTTCTTC.

The V gene is TRBV4-3, the J gene TRBJ2-1; 7 bases align to TRBD1. CDR1 and CDR2 (germline): LGHNA, YSLEER. V trimming: 8 bases; J trimming: 5 bases; junction bases outside the gene matches: 12. This CDR3 is built from 15 residues. This CDR3 is CASGTDRIGDNEQFF. Written as DNA, the CDR3 is TGCGCCAGCGGCACGGACAGGATCGGAGACAATGAGCAGTTCTTC.

The chain has TRBV29-1 and TRBJ1-2; D gene ambiguous. Germline V lookup: CDR1 SQVTM, CDR2 ANQGSEA. This CDR3 is built from 11 residues. V was shortened by 3 bases and J by 6 bases, with 8 bases between the two germline ends. Here the CDR3 DNA reads TGCAGCGTTGAGCGGCGGAATGGCTACACCTTC. Translation: CSVERRNGYTF.

The chain joins TRBV5-5 to TRBJ2-1; no definite D call. This CDR3 is 13 amino acids long. Germline CDR1 SGHKS, CDR2 YYEKEE (reference sequence). V lost 0 bases and J lost 7, with 8 bases in between. CDR3 sequence: CASSLVLRNEQFF. CDR3 nucleotide sequence: TGTGCCAGCAGCTTGGTTTTGCGGAATGAGCAGTTCTTC.